Below are 24 T cell receptor beta chains sequenced from a single sample in a study of post-analysis software for immune sequencing data. These receptors' antigens are unknown. General study results and limits: In patients, TRBV5-6, TRBV5-1 and TRBV20-1 belonged to roughly five TRBV segments found more frequently than in controls.

Prepared libraries of TCR beta cDNA carried unique molecular identifiers. MiXCR, run by TCRdb on the PCR reads, gives a single entry per CDR3 protein. Of 350,000 to 500,000 distinct CDR3 sequences in the sample, approximately 38% were seen once. The material sequenced was blood. These receptors were obtained from a girl aged 2 to 9 with multiple sclerosis.

This chain links TRBV20-1 with TRBJ2-5; 8 positions match TRBD2. Germline V lookup: CDR1 DFQATT, CDR2 SNEGSKA (reference sequence). V shed 6 bases, J shed 4 bases, and the junction held 13 bases outside the gene matches. The CDR3 has 15 amino acids. Here the CDR3 reads CSAYSSGPQGETQYF. Here the CDR3 DNA reads TGCAGTGCATACTCTAGCGGGCCCCAGGGAGAGACCCAGTACTTC.

V gene TRBV10-3 combines with J gene TRBJ2-7, with D possibly TRBD1 on 6 matching bases. The CDR3 loop spans 13 amino acids. CDR1 and CDR2 from the germline V gene are ENHRY and SYGVKD. Trimming left V 3 bases short and J 6 bases short, with 12 bases between. This chain's CDR3 is CAISDRGQFEQYF. The DNA for the CDR3 is TGTGCCATCAGTGACCGCGGACAGTTCGAGCAGTACTTC.

The chain is built from TRBV6-5 and TRBJ2-7; TRBD2 matches 8 bases. The V segment lost 2 bases and the J segment 6 bases; nucleotides outside the gene matches: 18. The CDR3 consists of 18 residues. CDR1 MNHEY and CDR2 SVGAGI come from the germline V gene. The CDR3 nucleotides are TGTGCCAGCAGTTACCAACCCGGTGTAGCGGGATATCTCGGCGAGCAGTACTTC. Translated, it gives CASSYQPGVAGYLGEQYF.

V is TRBV28 and J is TRBJ1-5, with D unresolved. The CDR3 spans 13 residues. Germline-derived CDR1 and CDR2 are MDHEN and SYDVKM. Between the trimmed V and J ends, which lost 2 bases and 5 bases, there was a span of 7 bases. The CDR3 here is CASSLEGYQPQHF. The CDR3 region has the DNA TGTGCCAGCAGTTTAGAGGGCTATCAGCCCCAGCATTTT. The full variable domain, completed using reference TRBV28 and TRBJ1-5, is DVKVTQSSRYLVKRTGEKVFLECVQDMDHENMFWYRQDPGLGLRLIYFSYDVKMKEKGDIPEGYSVSREKKERFSLILESASTNQTSMYLCASSLEGYQPQHFGDGTRLSIL.

This clonotype turned up a few times. The V call is TRBV14, the J call TRBJ2-1, with 8 nucleotides matching TRBD1. From germline, CDR1 is SGHDN and CDR2 FVKESK. This CDR3 has 17 residues. J lost 0 bases, V lost 1 base, and 5 bases had no gene match. The DNA of the CDR3 is TGTGCCAGCAGCCAAGCCCGGACAGGGAGCTCCTACAATGAGCAGTTCTTC. This translates into CASSQARTGSSYNEQFF.

This clonotype appeared a few times. J is TRBJ1-1 and V is TRBV15; D is possibly TRBD1 (5 bases). CDR3 length: 13 residues. In germline, CDR1 is LNHNV, CDR2 YYDKDF (reference sequence). V was clipped by 2 bases and J by 8 bases, with 12 bases between them. The DNA for the CDR3 is TGTGCCACCAGCAGACTTCAGGGTTCGGAAGCTTTCTTT. It yields the protein CATSRLQGSEAFF.

This clonotype has just a few counts. V usage is TRBV12-3 or TRBV12-4 and J usage is TRBJ2-1, with TRBD2 matching over 10 bases. There are 15 residues in the CDR3. Trimming took 5 bases from V and 2 from J; bases not matched to a gene: 3. The CDR3 loop is CASSASGSPYNEQFF. In DNA, the CDR3 is TGTGCCAGCAGTGCTAGCGGGAGCCCCTACAATGAGCAGTTCTTC.

This clonotype has just a few counts. This sequence joins TRBV7-2 and TRBJ2-7; TRBD2 agrees at 10 bases. Trimming removed 6 bases from V and 2 bases from J; junction bases left unmatched: 22. The CDR3 is 20 amino acids. Germline-derived CDR1 and CDR2 are SGHTA and FQGNSA. CDR3 sequence reads: CASSRPSKREGKGGTYEQYF. For the CDR3, the DNA is TGTGCCAGCAGTCGACCAAGCAAGCGGGAGGGCAAGGGGGGAACCTACGAGCAGTACTTC.

This clonotype came up many times. The V and J genes are TRBV29-1 and TRBJ1-2; TRBD1 agrees at 8 bases. CDR1 and CDR2 (germline): SQVTM, ANQGSEA. The ends lost 6 bases at V and 5 bases at J; junction bases unmatched: 5. This CDR3 has 12 residues. The CDR3 DNA reads as TGCAGCGTCGTTGGACAGGGATATGGCTACACCTTC. Translating it yields CSVVGQGYGYTF.

The chain joins TRBV9 to TRBJ2-1; 13 bases match TRBD2. The V and J ends lost 2 bases and 4 bases, in that order; junction bases with no gene match: 6. This CDR3 has 17 residues. Looked up from germline, CDR1 is SGDLS and CDR2 is YYNGEE. The CDR3 reads CASSVGLAGVPYNEQFF. The CDR3 DNA reads as TGTGCCAGCAGCGTCGGACTAGCGGGAGTCCCATACAATGAGCAGTTCTTC.

This clonotype has a count of ten or more. The CDR3 here is CATRQGAWETQYF. CDR3 sequence (DNA): TGTGCCACCCGTCAGGGGGCTTGGGAGACCCAGTACTTC. The chain joins TRBV10-3 to TRBJ2-5, with 8 bases that match TRBD1. V shed 10 bases, J shed 5 bases, and the junction held 9 bases outside the gene matches. This CDR3 spans 13 amino acids. CDR1 ENHRY and CDR2 SYGVKD come from the germline V gene.

This clonotype was detected only a few times. V is TRBV7-8 and J is TRBJ1-2; perhaps TRBD1 as D (6 bases). This CDR3 has 15 amino acids. CDR1 SGHVS and CDR2 FQNEAQ come from the germline V gene. Trimming pared 5 bases from V and 6 bases from J, leaving 19 bases between. CDR3 bases: TGTGCCAGCAGCCGCTTAAGAGGGGGAAGGGATGGCTACACCTTC. Translating gives CASSRLRGGRDGYTF. The complete variable domain, with remaining parts taken from reference TRBV7-8 and TRBJ1-2, reads GAGVSQSPRYKVAKRGQDVALRCDPISGHVSLFWYQQALGQGPEFLTYFQNEAQLDKSGLPSDRFFAERPEGSVSTLKIQRTQQEDSAVYLCASSRLRGGRDGYTFGSGTRLTVV.

This clonotype was picked up a small number of times. This sequence joins TRBV5-1 and TRBJ1-2, with unresolved D. The V end was cut by 4 bases, the J end by 6 bases, with 22 bases between. From germline, CDR1 is SGHRS and CDR2 YFSETQ. The CDR3 runs to 16 residues. CDR3 loop: CASSTDTGLTSNGYTF. CDR3 bases: TGCGCCAGCAGCACCGATACTGGACTGACTTCAAATGGCTACACCTTC.

This clonotype appeared a few times. V gene TRBV28 combines with J gene TRBJ2-1; D not certain. Germline loops: CDR1 MDHEN, CDR2 SYDVKM. Trimming pared 8 bases from V and 6 bases from J, leaving 11 bases between. The length of the CDR3 is 12 residues. CDR3 region: CASLALSNEQFF. Written as DNA, the CDR3 is TGTGCCAGCTTAGCTTTATCCAATGAGCAGTTCTTC. Full variable domain (missing parts from reference TRBV28 and TRBJ2-1): DVKVTQSSRYLVKRTGEKVFLECVQDMDHENMFWYRQDPGLGLRLIYFSYDVKMKEKGDIPEGYSVSREKKERFSLILESASTNQTSMYLCASLALSNEQFFGPGTRLTVL.

This clonotype has just a few counts. A much more abundant neighbour one base away suggests this may be a read error. The rearrangement links TRBV27 to TRBJ2-7; 8 bases are a match to TRBD2. The CDR3 totals 14 residues. Germline V gene data show CDR1 as MNHEY and CDR2 as SMNVEV (reference sequence). CDR3 sequence (DNA): TGTGTCAGCAGTTTCGCAGCGGGAGCCTACGAGCAGTACTTC. Protein: CVSSFAAGAYEQYF.

This clonotype was observed a few times. The rearrangement uses TRBV7-8 and TRBJ2-7; tentatively, D is TRBD1 (5 bases). The germline V and J ends were trimmed by 5 bases and 0 bases, with 17 bases remaining between them. There are 16 residues in the CDR3. Germline-derived CDR1 and CDR2 are SGHVS and FQNEAQ. CDR3 in amino acids: CASSPRGGAVSYEQYF. The CDR3 DNA is TGTGCCAGCAGCCCAAGAGGTGGGGCGGTCTCCTACGAGCAGTACTTC. Full variable domain (rest looked up from reference TRBV7-8 and TRBJ2-7): GAGVSQSPRYKVAKRGQDVALRCDPISGHVSLFWYQQALGQGPEFLTYFQNEAQLDKSGLPSDRFFAERPEGSVSTLKIQRTQQEDSAVYLCASSPRGGAVSYEQYFGPGTRLTVT.

The chain is built from TRBV7-3 and TRBJ2-1, with D uncertain. The length of the CDR3 is 14 residues. V was clipped by 2 bases and J by 6 bases, with 11 bases between them. Per germline, CDR1 SGHTA and CDR2 FQGTGA. The CDR3 bases are TGTGCCAGCAGCTTACAGCCAGCTGGCAATGAGCAGTTCTTC. Residues: CASSLQPAGNEQFF.

V is TRBV5-1 and J is TRBJ2-7; the D gene is possibly TRBD1 (6 bases). V gave up 3 bases and J gave up 2 bases, with 21 bases separating them. CDR3 length equals 17 residues. CDR1 is SGHRS, CDR2 YFSETQ, per germline. The CDR3 region is CASSWAKGDTKTYEQYF. CDR3 coding DNA: TGCGCCAGCAGCTGGGCCAAGGGGGACACCAAAACCTACGAGCAGTACTTC.

This clonotype occurred a few times. V is TRBV28 and J is TRBJ2-1; 14 bases agree with TRBD2. The CDR3 runs to 17 residues. Trimming took 1 base from V and 8 from J; bases not matched to a gene: 7. The germline V gene has CDR1 MDHEN and CDR2 SYDVKM. As DNA, the CDR3 is TGTGCCAGCAGTTTATCGTCGGGACTAGCGGGAGTGTATGAGCAGTTCTTC. This gives the protein CASSLSSGLAGVYEQFF.

This sequence joins TRBV5-1 and TRBJ2-5; TRBD2 aligns across 8 bases. The CDR3 covers 14 residues. The J segment lost 5 bases and the V segment lost 0 bases, leaving 3 bases of the junction unmatched. CDR1 and CDR2 (germline): SGHRS, YFSETQ. Here the CDR3 reads CASSLATSGETQYF. CDR3 bases: TGCGCCAGCAGCTTGGCTACTAGCGGTGAGACCCAGTACTTC.

This clonotype has more than one count but fewer than ten. The rearrangement joins TRBV29-1 to TRBJ2-5; D call uncertain. The DNA matches TRBJ2-7 better at its end, which makes the J call doubtful. The CDR3 extends over 11 amino acids. CDR1 and CDR2 from the germline V gene are SQVTM and ANQGSEA. The CDR3 is CSVVGNYEQYF. The CDR3 DNA reads as TGCAGCGTTGTGGGTAACTACGAGCAGTACTTC.

This clonotype has a handful of counts. The chain employs TRBV7-2 and TRBJ1-2; D perhaps matches TRBD1 (5 bases). Germline CDR1 reads SGHTA; CDR2 reads FQGNSA. Trimming stripped 5 bases from V and 8 bases from J, with 12 bases between. The CDR3 spans 12 residues. In nucleotides, the CDR3 is TGTGCCAGCAGCCGGGACCTTAAGGGCTACACCTTC. It encodes CASSRDLKGYTF.

The gene calls are TRBV5-1 and TRBJ2-3, with 9 nucleotides matching TRBD2. This CDR3 region has 16 residues. Trimming removed 0 bases from V and 5 bases from J; junction bases left unmatched: 7. Looked up from germline, CDR1 is SGHRS and CDR2 is YFSETQ. The CDR3 sequence is CASSLEVSGGGDTQYF. The CDR3 DNA reads TGCGCCAGCAGCTTGGAGGTTAGCGGGGGTGGAGATACGCAGTATTTT. The variable domain in full, completed from reference TRBV5-1 and TRBJ2-3, reads KAGVTQTPRYLIKTRGQQVTLSCSPISGHRSVSWYQQTPGQGLQFLFEYFSETQRNKGNFPGRFSGRQFSNSRSEMNVSTLELGDSALYLCASSLEVSGGGDTQYFGPGTRLTVL.

This clonotype showed up just a few times. This chain joins TRBV29-1 and TRBJ2-5, with 10 bases lining up with TRBD2. The end of the DNA is better explained by TRBJ2-7, so the J call may be wrong. In germline, CDR1 is SQVTM, CDR2 ANQGSEA. CDR3 length: 14 amino acids. The CDR3 DNA reads TGCAGCGTTGAGGTTAGCGGGAGGCTCAACGAGCAGTACTTC. Protein product: CSVEVSGRLNEQYF.